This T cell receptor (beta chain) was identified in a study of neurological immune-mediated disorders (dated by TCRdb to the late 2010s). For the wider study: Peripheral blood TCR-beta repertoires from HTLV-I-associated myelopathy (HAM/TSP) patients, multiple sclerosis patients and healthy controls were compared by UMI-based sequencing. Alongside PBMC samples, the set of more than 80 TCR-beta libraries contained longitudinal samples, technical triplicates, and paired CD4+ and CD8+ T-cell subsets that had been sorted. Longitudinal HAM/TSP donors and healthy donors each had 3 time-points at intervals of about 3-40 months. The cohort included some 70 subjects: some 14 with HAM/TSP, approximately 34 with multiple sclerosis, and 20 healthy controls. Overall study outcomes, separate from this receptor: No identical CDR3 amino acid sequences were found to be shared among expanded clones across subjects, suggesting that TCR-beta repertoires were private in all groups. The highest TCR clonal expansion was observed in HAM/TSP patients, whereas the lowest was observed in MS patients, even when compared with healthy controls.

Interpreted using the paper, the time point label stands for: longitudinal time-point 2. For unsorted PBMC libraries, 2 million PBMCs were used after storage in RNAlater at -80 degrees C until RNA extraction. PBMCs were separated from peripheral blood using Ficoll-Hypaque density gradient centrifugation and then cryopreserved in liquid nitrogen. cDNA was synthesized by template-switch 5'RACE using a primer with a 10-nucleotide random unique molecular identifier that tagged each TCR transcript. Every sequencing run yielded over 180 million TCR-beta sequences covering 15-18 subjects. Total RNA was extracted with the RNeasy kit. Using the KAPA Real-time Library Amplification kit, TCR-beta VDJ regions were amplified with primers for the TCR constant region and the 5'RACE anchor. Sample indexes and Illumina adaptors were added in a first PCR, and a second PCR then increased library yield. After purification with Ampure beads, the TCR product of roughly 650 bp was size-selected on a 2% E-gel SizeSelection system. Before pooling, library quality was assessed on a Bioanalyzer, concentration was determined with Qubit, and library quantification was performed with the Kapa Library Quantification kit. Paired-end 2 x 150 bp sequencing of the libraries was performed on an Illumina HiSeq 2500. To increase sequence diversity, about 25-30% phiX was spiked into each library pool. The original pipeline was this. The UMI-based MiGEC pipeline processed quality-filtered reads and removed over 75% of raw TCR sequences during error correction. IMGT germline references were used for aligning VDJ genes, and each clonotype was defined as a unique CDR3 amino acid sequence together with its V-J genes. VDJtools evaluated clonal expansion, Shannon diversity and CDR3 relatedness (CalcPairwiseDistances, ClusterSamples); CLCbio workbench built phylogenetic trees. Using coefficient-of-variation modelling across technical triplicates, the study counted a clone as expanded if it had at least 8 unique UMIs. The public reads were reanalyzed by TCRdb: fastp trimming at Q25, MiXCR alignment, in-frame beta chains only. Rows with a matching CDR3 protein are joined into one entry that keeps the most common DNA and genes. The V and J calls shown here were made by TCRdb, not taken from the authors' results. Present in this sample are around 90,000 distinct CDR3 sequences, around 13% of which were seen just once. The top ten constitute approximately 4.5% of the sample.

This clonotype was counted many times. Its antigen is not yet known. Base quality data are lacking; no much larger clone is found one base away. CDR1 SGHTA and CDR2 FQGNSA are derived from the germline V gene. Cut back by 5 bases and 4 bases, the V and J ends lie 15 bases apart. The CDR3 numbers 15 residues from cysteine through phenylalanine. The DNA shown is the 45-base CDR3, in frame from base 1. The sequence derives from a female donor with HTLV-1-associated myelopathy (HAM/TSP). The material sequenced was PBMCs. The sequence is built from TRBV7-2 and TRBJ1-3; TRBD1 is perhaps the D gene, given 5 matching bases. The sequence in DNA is TGTGCCAGCAGCCGGGACTTCTCGGGCGGAAACACCATATATTTT. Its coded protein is CASSRDFSGGNTIYF.